What follows are 21 T cell receptor beta chains derived from one specimen sequenced in a study of monozygotic twins with inflammatory bowel disease. Each CDR3 protein gets one entry in TCRdb, which reprocessed the 5' RACE reads and gives no DNA. The sample holds about 110,000 distinct CDR3 sequences. The material sequenced was blood. The receptors come from a human donor with ulcerative colitis or Crohn's disease, or a healthy co-twin of an affected twin (not recorded which).

V is TRBV5-1 and J is TRBJ1-1; TCRdb selects TRBD1, and the lack of DNA leaves this call unchecked. The CDR3 runs 15 residues. Germline CDR1 is SGHRS and CDR2 is YFSETQ. The CDR3: CASSLGAGMNTEAFF.

The chain employs TRBV5-1 and TRBJ2-5; TCRdb selects TRBD2, and the lack of DNA leaves this call unchecked. The CDR3 runs to 21 residues. CDR1 is SGHRS and CDR2 is YFSETQ in the germline V gene. CDR3 sequence: CASSLRDTKPGTSASQETQYF.

The chain is built from TRBV29-1 and TRBJ2-1; TCRdb outputs TRBD2, but without DNA this stays unchecked. The CDR3 totals 13 residues. Per the germline V gene, CDR1 is SQVTM and CDR2 is ANQGSEA. CDR3 sequence: CSVRSGGDNEQFF.

Here the CDR3 reads CASTRGRVSGRANTGELFF. This sequence joins TRBV6-4 and TRBJ2-2; TCRdb's D call, TRBD2, is unchecked because there is no DNA. The CDR3 has 19 amino acids. Germline CDR1 reads MRHNA; CDR2 reads SNTAGT.

The chain recombines TRBV7-8 with TRBJ2-4; no DNA is available, so the TRBD2 call from TCRdb remains unchecked. CDR1 is SGHVS, CDR2 FQNEAQ, per germline. The length of the CDR3 is 13 residues. This CDR3 reads CASSLARDDIQYF.

V gene TRBV6-1 combines with J gene TRBJ2-1; TCRdb indicates TRBD2, and absent DNA this call remains unverified. The CDR3 is 15 residues long. Germline V lookup: CDR1 MNHNS, CDR2 SASEGT. The CDR3 protein is CASSGGLAAYNEQFF.

The chain employs TRBV3-1 and TRBJ2-7; as DNA is missing, the TRBD2 call by TCRdb cannot be tested. CDR3 size: 14 residues. CDR1 is LGHDT, CDR2 YNNKEL, per germline (reference sequence). CDR3 region: CASSQESLAREQYF.

V usage is TRBV5-1 and J usage is TRBJ2-3; TCRdb returns TRBD1, unconfirmable since there is no DNA. The CDR3 is made up of 16 amino acids. Per germline, CDR1 SGHRS and CDR2 YFSETQ. The CDR3 here is CASSTPTGGGADTQYF.

This sequence joins TRBV5-6 and TRBJ1-5. Germline CDR1 and CDR2: SGHDT and YYEEEE. The CDR3 is made up of 14 amino acids. The CDR3: CASSLGHTNQPQHF. Using reference TRBV5-6 and TRBJ1-5 for the parts outside the CDR3, the full variable domain is DAGVTQSPTHLIKTRGQQVTLRCSPKSGHDTVSWYQQALGQGPQFIFQYYEEEERQRGNFPDRFSGHQFPNYSSELNVNALLLGDSALYLCASSLGHTNQPQHFGDGTRLSIL.

The chain joins TRBV28 to TRBJ1-1; TCRdb designates TRBD1, a call that cannot be tested without DNA. The germline V gene encodes CDR1 MDHEN and CDR2 SYDVKM. This CDR3 region has 15 residues. CDR3 protein: CASSPPQGAHTEAFF.

The V and J genes are TRBV7-2 and TRBJ2-7; TCRdb picks TRBD2, but there is no DNA to check that call. This CDR3 is built from 14 residues. Germline CDR1 SGHTA, CDR2 FQGNSA. The chain's CDR3 is CASSLRSGSYEQYF. The full variable domain, its missing parts supplied by reference TRBV7-2 and TRBJ2-7, is GAGVSQSPSNKVTEKGKDVELRCDPISGHTALYWYRQSLGQGLEFLIYFQGNSAPDKSGLPSDRFSAERTGGSVSTLTIQRTQQEDSAVYLCASSLRSGSYEQYFGPGTRLTVT.

The chain employs TRBV7-2 and TRBJ2-3; checking the TCRdb D call of TRBD1 is not possible without DNA. The CDR3 covers 15 residues. Germline V gene lookup returns CDR1 SGHTA and CDR2 FQGNSA. Here the CDR3 reads CASSSPGARRDTQYF.

The CDR3 protein is CAISESTGAPNQPQHF. The chain joins TRBV10-3 to TRBJ1-5; the TCRdb call, TRBD1, lacks DNA for checking. The CDR3 loop spans 16 amino acids. The germline gives CDR1 ENHRY, CDR2 SYGVKD.

This chain uses TRBV29-1 with TRBJ2-7; no DNA is available, so the TRBD1 call from TCRdb remains unchecked. CDR1 is SQVTM and CDR2 is ANQGSEA in the germline V gene. The CDR3 is made up of 13 amino acids. The CDR3 protein is CSARGGGQSEQYF.

This chain connects TRBV6-5 to TRBJ2-7; TCRdb proposes TRBD1, but this gene call is untestable without DNA. The CDR3 totals 15 residues. The germline CDR1 and CDR2 sequences are MNHEY and SVGAGI. CDR3 in amino acids: CASSWDAGRLYEQYF.

The chain couples TRBV6-6 to TRBJ2-1; TCRdb proposes TRBD1, but this gene call is untestable without DNA. In germline, CDR1 is MNHNY, CDR2 SVGAGI (reference sequence). The CDR3 runs 11 residues. CDR3 sequence reads: CASSPGDEQFF.

The CDR3 spells CSASGSAQSPLHF. This rearrangement joins TRBV20-1 to TRBJ1-6; with no DNA, the TCRdb D assignment of TRBD1 cannot be verified. The CDR3 consists of 13 residues. Germline V CDR1 and CDR2: DFQATT, SNEGSKA (reference sequence).

The chain combines TRBV7-8 with TRBJ1-4. The V gene's germline CDR1 is SGHVS and CDR2 FQNEAQ. This CDR3 region has 16 residues. CDR3 in amino acids: CASSRHDSEANEKLFF. Together with reference TRBV7-8 and TRBJ1-4, the CDR3 gives the full variable domain: GAGVSQSPRYKVAKRGQDVALRCDPISGHVSLFWYQQALGQGPEFLTYFQNEAQLDKSGLPSDRFFAERPEGSVSTLKIQRTQQEDSAVYLCASSRHDSEANEKLFFGSGTQLSVL.

V usage is TRBV2 and J usage is TRBJ2-7; checking the TCRdb D call of TRBD2 is not possible without DNA. This CDR3 region has 14 residues. Germline CDR1 reads SNHLY; CDR2 reads FYNNEI. The chain's CDR3 is CASSRGAGETEQYF.

V gene TRBV29-1 combines with J gene TRBJ2-3; TCRdb's D call, TRBD2, is unchecked because there is no DNA. CDR1 and CDR2 from the germline V gene are SQVTM and ANQGSEA. The CDR3 extends over 14 amino acids. The CDR3 sequence is CSVVISGTVDTQYF.

The chain couples TRBV12-3 or TRBV12-4 to TRBJ2-1. CDR3 size: 15 residues. This CDR3 is CASSSAGSSYNEQFF.